This entry lists 20 T cell receptor beta chains sequenced from one sample in a study of blood T cell repertoires in COVID-19. The repertoire was sequenced with immunoSEQ multiplex PCR; TCRdb's copy has only in-frame clones and lacks some. In the table there are about 480,000 clones, roughly 87% of which are singletons. Sequencing was done on a sample of PBMCs or T cells enriched from blood (not recorded which). The receptors were gathered from a woman between 18 and 30 years old with acute COVID-19.

This chain links TRBV19 with TRBJ2-7; 16 nucleotides match TRBD2. The CDR3 extends over 17 amino acids. Germline CDR1 is LNHDA and CDR2 is SQIVND (reference sequence). V trimming: 4 bases; J trimming: 5 bases; junction bases outside the gene matches: 8. The CDR3 sequence: CASSTGLAGGLKDEQYF. CDR3 nucleotide sequence: TGTGCCAGTAGTACGGGACTAGCGGGGGGGCTGAAGGACGAGCAGTACTTC.

The chain carries TRBV4-3 and TRBJ2-7, with a weak D call TRBD1 (5 bases). Trimming removed 5 bases at V and 1 base at J, with 15 bases between. This CDR3 has 15 amino acids. Germline CDR1 LGHNA, CDR2 YSLEER. CDR3 bases: TGCGCCAGCAGCTCAGACAGAGCCATTTCCTACGAGCAGTACTTC. Translation: CASSSDRAISYEQYF.

The chain joins TRBV24-1 to TRBJ2-1, with TRBD2 matching over 8 bases. The CDR3 runs to 16 residues. From germline, CDR1 is KGHDR and CDR2 SFDVKD. The V segment lost 6 bases and the J segment 6 bases; nucleotides outside the gene matches: 12. DNA of the CDR3: TGTGCCACCAGTACCCCAGCGGGAGAATCGGGCAATGAGCAGTTCTTC. Translation: CATSTPAGESGNEQFF.

In its sample, this clone was seen a few times. This specimen includes other DNA sequences encoding the same CDR3. The chain links TRBV5-4 to TRBJ2-7, with D perhaps TRBD1 (5 bases). CDR3 length: 14 residues. Germline loops: CDR1 SGHNT, CDR2 YYREEE (reference sequence). V was pared by 2 bases and J by 1 base, with 10 bases between. In nucleotides, the CDR3 is TGTGCCAGCAGCTTAGGGGCCGGATCCTACGAGCAGTACTTC. It encodes CASSLGAGSYEQYF.

The chain links TRBV6-2 or TRBV6-3 to TRBJ1-5; a possible D gene is TRBD1 (6 bases). The germline V gene encodes CDR1 MNHEY and CDR2 SVGEGT. Trimming left V 2 bases short and J 7 bases short, with 9 bases between. CDR3 length: 13 amino acids. The CDR3 nucleotides are TGTGCCAGCAGTTACGGGACATCCCAGCCCCAGCATTTT. This translates into CASSYGTSQPQHF.

This chain links TRBV5-1 with TRBJ2-7; possible D gene TRBD2, 5 bases. With 4 bases removed from V and 5 bases from J, the gap between germline ends came to 22 bases. CDR1 and CDR2 (germline): SGHRS, YFSETQ. This CDR3 has 16 amino acids. CDR3 in amino acids: CASSPYRGQSFDEQYF. CDR3 DNA sequence: TGCGCCAGCAGCCCTTACAGAGGGCAGTCTTTCGACGAGCAGTACTTC.

The chain uses TRBV28 and TRBJ2-5, with TRBD2 identical over 9 bases. Germline V gene sequence: CDR1 MDHEN, CDR2 SYDVKM. V was clipped by 2 bases and J by 0 bases; unmatched bases: 4. CDR3 length equals 16 residues. The CDR3 DNA sequence: TGTGCCAGCAGTTTAAGGCTAGCGGGATACCAAGAGACCCAGTACTTC. This gives the protein CASSLRLAGYQETQYF. Drawing the rest from reference TRBV28 and TRBJ2-5, the complete variable domain is DVKVTQSSRYLVKRTGEKVFLECVQDMDHENMFWYRQDPGLGLRLIYFSYDVKMKEKGDIPEGYSVSREKKERFSLILESASTNQTSMYLCASSLRLAGYQETQYFGPGTRLLVL.

The rearrangement joins TRBV27 to TRBJ2-5, with 9 positions matching TRBD1. The J segment lost 4 bases and the V segment lost 5 bases, leaving 8 bases of the junction unmatched. Per the germline V gene, CDR1 is MNHEY and CDR2 is SMNVEV (reference sequence). The CDR3 contains 15 residues. The CDR3 bases are TGTGCCAGCAGTCCCCTGGGACAGGGAATAGAGACCCAGTACTTC. Amino acid sequence: CASSPLGQGIETQYF.

The rearrangement links TRBV5-6 to TRBJ1-1; D is possibly TRBD1 (6 bases). The CDR3 spans 12 residues. The V and J ends lost 3 bases and 4 bases respectively, with 7 bases between them. The V gene's germline CDR1 is SGHDT and CDR2 YYEEEE. For the CDR3, the DNA is TGTGCCAGCAGCTGGACAGTCACTGAAGCTTTCTTT. Its protein is CASSWTVTEAFF.

This rearrangement joins TRBV15 to TRBJ2-1, with D possibly matching TRBD2 (6 bases). The V gene lost 5 bases and the J gene lost 15 bases, with 14 bases spanning the gap. The germline gives CDR1 LNHNV, CDR2 YYDKDF (reference sequence). This CDR3 has 11 amino acids. DNA of the CDR3: TGTGCCACCAGCGGCAGACTAGTTCTGTTCTTC. Translation gives CATSGRLVLFF. The full variable domain, with the rest looked up from reference TRBV15 and TRBJ2-1, is DAMVIQNPRYQVTQFGKPVTLSCSQTLNHNVMYWYQQKSSQAPKLLFHYYDKDFNNEADTPDNFQSRRPNTSFCFLDIRSPGLGDTAMYLCATSGRLVLFFGPGTRLTVL.

The chain combines TRBV6-5 with TRBJ1-3, with D unclear. The CDR3 sequence is 15 residues long. V was shortened by 7 bases and J by 0 bases, with 13 bases between the two germline ends. Germline values: CDR1 MNHEY, CDR2 SVGAGI. Here the CDR3 DNA reads TGTGCCAGCATACTAACACAAGCCTCTGGAAACACCATATATTTT. Amino acid sequence: CASILTQASGNTIYF.

This chain links TRBV27 with TRBJ2-4; the D gene is possibly TRBD1 (6 bases). Germline-derived CDR1 and CDR2 are MNHEY and SMNVEV (reference sequence). V gave up 5 bases and J gave up 1 base, with 15 bases separating them. The CDR3 sequence is 16 residues long. As DNA, the CDR3 is TGTGCCAGCAGTAGCAGGGGTCCATGGGCCAAAAACATTCAGTACTTC. Encoded protein: CASSSRGPWAKNIQYF.

V usage is TRBV7-2 and J usage is TRBJ1-2; D ambiguous. This CDR3 comprises 15 residues. CDR1 is SGHTA, CDR2 FQGNSA, per germline. With 1 base removed from V and 2 bases from J, the gap between germline ends came to 11 bases. As DNA, the CDR3 is TGTGCCAGCAGCTTAGTGGCAGGCTCAAACTATGGCTACACCTTC. Its translation is CASSLVAGSNYGYTF.

The CDR3 loop reads CASSPRTGLAFPYNEQFF. The CDR3, as DNA: TGTGCCAGCAGTCCCCGGACAGGGTTGGCGTTCCCCTACAATGAGCAGTTCTTC. The V and J genes are TRBV27 and TRBJ2-1; 8 bases map to TRBD1. The V gene's germline CDR1 is MNHEY and CDR2 SMNVEV (reference sequence). The CDR3 is 18 residues long. V lost 5 bases to trimming and J lost 2 bases; unmatched junction nucleotides: 14.

The chain combines TRBV29-1 with TRBJ1-2; TRBD1 matches at 7 bases. V lost 1 base to trimming and J lost 4 bases; unmatched junction nucleotides: 6. There are 14 residues in the CDR3. Germline CDR1 and CDR2: SQVTM and ANQGSEA. Here the CDR3 reads CSVEGGQRVYGYTF. Here the CDR3 DNA reads TGCAGCGTTGAAGGGGGACAGCGGGTCTATGGCTACACCTTC.

In its sample, this clone was seen once. This sequence joins TRBV5-1 and TRBJ2-5, with 8 bases matching TRBD2. The CDR3 is made up of 15 amino acids. With V trimmed by 2 bases and J by 5 bases, 8 bases remained unmatched. Per the germline V gene, CDR1 is SGHRS and CDR2 is YFSETQ. The CDR3 loop reads CASSLQGLGGETQYF. The CDR3 DNA is TGCGCCAGCAGCTTACAGGGACTAGGAGGGGAGACCCAGTACTTC.

The CDR3 DNA follows: TGCGCCAGCAGCCAAGATTCAACAGGGTGGAAGGGCTACACCTTC. It is translated as CASSQDSTGWKGYTF. V gene TRBV4-3 combines with J gene TRBJ1-2, with D perhaps matching TRBD1 (6 bases). The germline V and J ends were trimmed by 0 bases and 8 bases, with 16 bases remaining between them. The CDR3 length is 15 residues. From germline, CDR1 is LGHNA and CDR2 YSLEER.

The chain is built from TRBV19 and TRBJ1-5, with 8 positions matching TRBD1. The V and J ends lost 5 bases and 0 bases, in that order; junction bases with no gene match: 6. CDR1 is LNHDA and CDR2 is SQIVND in the germline V gene (reference sequence). There are 16 residues in the CDR3. This CDR3 reads CASSLRTGPSNQPQHF. DNA for the CDR3: TGTGCCAGTAGTCTCCGGACAGGGCCTAGCAATCAGCCCCAGCATTTT.

The chain has TRBV30 and TRBJ1-5; tentatively, D is TRBD1 (5 bases). The CDR3 sequence is 14 residues long. Germline CDR1 reads GTSNPN; CDR2 reads SVGIG (reference sequence). V was trimmed by 0 bases and J by 7 bases, leaving 13 bases between them. CDR3 nucleotides: TGTGCCTGGAGTGTAGGGAGGGGTAGCCAGCCCCAGCATTTT. It yields the protein CAWSVGRGSQPQHF.

CDR3 coding DNA: TGTGCCAGCAGGGGGACAGGGGCACTTTCACCCCTCCACTTT. Protein product: CASRGTGALSPLHF. V and J are TRBV27 and TRBJ1-6, with 10 bases identical to TRBD1. CDR1 MNHEY and CDR2 SMNVEV come from the germline V gene (reference sequence). This CDR3 region has 14 residues. After removal of 6 bases from V and 9 bases from J, the junction contained 5 bases not matched to a gene.